The T cell receptor (beta chain) under discussion was sequenced for a study of CD8+ T cells in alopecia areata. Study as a whole: It was approximately 7-11-week-old female C3H/HeJ mice that received skin from roughly 6-12-month-old C3H/HeJ graft donors with spontaneous alopecia.

Sequencing used cDNA as its template, made by extracting RNA and reverse transcribing it. The method was immunoSEQ multiplex PCR; TCRdb's version includes in-frame clones alone and lacks a portion of them. This repertoire lists approximately 280,000 clones without singletons; 1.2% sits in the top ten. The CDR3 is 15 residues long. Germline CDR1 reads LGHNA; CDR2 reads YNLKQL (reference sequence). Points on this clone: Its antigen is unidentified. Each gene name is a mouse one. The read stops 4 residues short of the end of the CDR3; the missing end is completed from the germline J gene.

Study-level results: Scalp samples also yield sequences from resident alphabeta T cells of normal skin. TCR sharing across patients was less clear than in mice, possibly HLA-related.

Markers used for sorting pooled cutaneous lymph node cells were CD4, CD8alpha, NKG2D, NKG2ACE and others. The V gene is TRBV5, the J gene TRBJ2-7, with 10 bases that match TRBD1. This clonotype was obtained from a C3H/HeJ mouse with alopecia areata. This mouse strain has H2-k as its MHC haplotype. The source material was CD4+ T cells sorted from a lymph node. The CDR3 spells CASSQDMGTGDEQYF. The covered CDR3 bases are TGTGCCAGCAGCCAAGATATGGGGACAGGGGAT.